These 27 T cell receptor beta chains were all obtained from the same sample, sequenced in a study of vaccination and CD4 T cells after COVID-19 (dated by TCRdb to 2021 to 2024). These TCRs' antigens remain unknown. The library relied on PCR. TCRdb records Illumina iSeq 100 as the sequencer. TCR sequencing of DNA from cultured CD4+ T cells used the Oncomine TCR Beta short-read assay at the Johns Hopkins FTIC core. The public reads were reprocessed in TCRdb via fastp at Q25 and MiXCR, keeping in-frame beta chains. Rows are combined by CDR3 protein, so each entry shows the most common genes and DNA. This sample has around 12,000 distinct CDR3 sequences in its table, and 76% of those were observed once. About 11% of the sample is held by the ten biggest clonotypes. Reading the label with the study, this specimen's treatment or condition is: roughly 10-day PBMC culture with coronavirus spike peptide pools or control peptides (ViraFEST assay).

Source material: CD4+ T cells from blood, cultured in vitro. The receptors were sampled from a human donor who had recovered from COVID-19.

The chain combines TRBV15 with TRBJ2-3, with D possibly matching TRBD1 (5 bases). Looked up from germline, CDR1 is LNHNV and CDR2 is YYDKDF (reference sequence). V was clipped by 0 bases and J by 2 bases, with 9 bases between them. This CDR3 region has 15 residues. CDR3: CATSRDGANTDTQYF. The CDR3 DNA reads TGTGCCACCAGCAGAGATGGGGCTAACACAGATACGCAGTATTTT. Together with reference TRBV15 and TRBJ2-3, the CDR3 gives the full variable domain: DAMVIQNPRYQVTQFGKPVTLSCSQTLNHNVMYWYQQKSSQAPKLLFHYYDKDFNNEADTPDNFQSRRPNTSFCFLDIRSPGLGDTAMYLCATSRDGANTDTQYFGPGTRLTVL.

The rearrangement uses TRBV10-3 and TRBJ1-1, with 7 bases matching TRBD1. The germline V gene has CDR1 ENHRY and CDR2 SYGVKD. V was clipped by 5 bases and J by 0 bases; unmatched bases: 3. The CDR3 sequence is 14 residues long. The DNA for the CDR3 is TGTGCCATCAGTCCCAGGGGGATGAACACTGAAGCTTTCTTT. It specifies CAISPRGMNTEAFF.

The chain joins TRBV20-1 to TRBJ2-3; 7 positions agree with TRBD2. V lost 3 bases, J lost 0 bases, and 6 bases stayed unmatched. CDR1 and CDR2 (germline): DFQATT, SNEGSKA (reference sequence). The CDR3 contains 15 residues. CDR3 protein: CSASGRRGSTDTQYF. CDR3 coding DNA: TGCAGTGCTAGTGGTCGGCGGGGGAGCACAGATACGCAGTATTTT.

V usage is TRBV6-4 and J usage is TRBJ2-2; D gene unclear. V was shortened by 6 bases and J by 6 bases, with 5 bases between the two germline ends. Looked up from germline, CDR1 is MRHNA and CDR2 is SNTAGT. CDR3 length: 11 residues. In DNA form, the CDR3 reads TGTGCCAGCAGCGGATCCGGGGAGCTGTTTTTT. This sequence encodes CASSGSGELFF.

The chain is built from TRBV24-1 and TRBJ2-1; 8 bases map to TRBD2. The CDR3 has 12 amino acids. Trimming cost V 7 bases and J 10 bases; bases outside gene matches: 5. Germline V gene lookup returns CDR1 KGHDR and CDR2 SFDVKD. CDR3 in DNA: TGTGCCACCAGCCGGGAGGGTGGCGAGCAGTTCTTC. Its translation is CATSREGGEQFF.

This clonotype appeared once. The chain carries TRBV20-1 and TRBJ2-2, with D uncertain. The CDR3 has 14 amino acids. CDR1 and CDR2 (germline): DFQATT, SNEGSKA (reference sequence). With 6 bases removed from V and 2 bases from J, the gap between germline ends came to 13 bases. CDR3 bases: TGCAGTGCCCGTTGGACCGACAACACCGGGGAGCTGTTTTTT. This gives the protein CSARWTDNTGELFF.

The chain couples TRBV19 to TRBJ2-2; D is perhaps TRBD2 (5 bases). V was pared by 6 bases and J by 0 bases, with 11 bases between. The CDR3 length is 15 residues. The germline CDR1 and CDR2 sequences are LNHDA and SQIVND (reference sequence). CDR3 DNA: TGTGCCAGTAGCAAGACTACCGCGAACACCGGGGAGCTGTTTTTT. As protein: CASSKTTANTGELFF. Filled out from reference TRBV19 and TRBJ2-2, the complete variable domain reads DGGITQSPKYLFRKEGQNVTLSCEQNLNHDAMYWYRQDPGQGLRLIYYSQIVNDFQKGDIAEGYSVSREKKESFPLTVTSAQKNPTAFYLCASSKTTANTGELFFGEGSRLTVL.

The chain uses TRBV15 and TRBJ2-7; 8 positions match TRBD1. Per the germline V gene, CDR1 is LNHNV and CDR2 is YYDKDF (reference sequence). The CDR3 has 14 amino acids. After removal of 9 bases from V and 0 bases from J, the junction contained 7 bases not matched to a gene. Written as DNA, the CDR3 is TGTGCCACAGCTCCTGACAGGGGCTCCTACGAGCAGTACTTC. It encodes CATAPDRGSYEQYF. The entire variable domain, with the rest obtained from reference TRBV15 and TRBJ2-7, is as follows: DAMVIQNPRYQVTQFGKPVTLSCSQTLNHNVMYWYQQKSSQAPKLLFHYYDKDFNNEADTPDNFQSRRPNTSFCFLDIRSPGLGDTAMYLCATAPDRGSYEQYFGPGTRLTVT.

This clonotype was seen just once. V gene TRBV30 combines with J gene TRBJ1-5; D is perhaps TRBD1 (5 bases). The CDR3 covers 13 residues. CDR1 is GTSNPN and CDR2 is SVGIG in the germline V gene (reference sequence). Trimming cost V 3 bases and J 6 bases, with 12 bases left between them. Here the CDR3 DNA reads TGTGCCTGGAGCCGGGGCAGAGGTCAGCCCCAGCATTTT. This translates into CAWSRGRGQPQHF.

This chain links TRBV24-1 with TRBJ2-2; D call uncertain. Germline values: CDR1 KGHDR, CDR2 SFDVKD. The CDR3 consists of 17 residues. With 1 base removed from V and 0 bases from J, the gap between germline ends came to 11 bases. Here the CDR3 DNA reads TGTGCCACCAGTGATTTAGGCGCAGGCGCGAACACCGGGGAGCTGTTTTTT. It encodes CATSDLGAGANTGELFF.

In its sample, this clonotype was seen a few times. J is TRBJ1-1 and V is TRBV2, with unresolved D. Trimming pared 4 bases from V and 1 base from J, leaving 10 bases between. Germline lookup yields CDR1 SNHLY and CDR2 FYNNEI. The CDR3 is 14 residues long. In DNA, the CDR3 is TGTGCCAGCAGTGCTTGGCAAGGGAACACTGAAGCTTTCTTT. This sequence encodes CASSAWQGNTEAFF.

Only a few counts were recorded for this clonotype. The chain couples TRBV7-2 to TRBJ1-2; 8 bases are shared with TRBD1. After removal of 1 base from V and 1 base from J, the junction contained 5 bases not matched to a gene. CDR1 SGHTA and CDR2 FQGNSA come from the germline V gene. The CDR3 length is 16 residues. The CDR3 DNA is TGTGCCAGCAGCTTAGGTGAACAGGGGGTTAACTATGGCTACACCTTC. It encodes CASSLGEQGVNYGYTF.

This clonotype was counted a few times. Here the CDR3 DNA reads TGTGCCAGCAGCGCGGACGGGTCTAGGGGTGGCTACACCTTC. It encodes CASSADGSRGGYTF. The rearrangement uses TRBV7-3 and TRBJ1-2, with a weak D call TRBD1 (5 bases). Germline loops: CDR1 SGHTA, CDR2 FQGTGA. The CDR3 has 14 residues. Trimming took off 5 bases at V and 7 bases at J, with 17 bases between the two ends.

The V call is TRBV7-9, the J call TRBJ2-5, with a tentative D call TRBD2 (6 bases). CDR1 SEHNR and CDR2 FQNEAQ come from the germline V gene (reference sequence). The V and J ends lost 1 base and 4 bases respectively, with 10 bases between them. This CDR3 region has 14 residues. DNA of the CDR3: TGTGCCAGCAGCTTAGTTATAGCGGCAGAGACCCAGTACTTC. Its protein product is CASSLVIAAETQYF.

This clonotype was found once. The CDR3 here is CASSASGGAAINTDTQYF. The CDR3 DNA is TGTGCCAGCAGCGCTAGCGGGGGGGCCGCTATTAACACAGATACGCAGTATTTT. This chain uses TRBV9 with TRBJ2-3, with 12 nucleotides matching TRBD2. The CDR3 loop spans 18 amino acids. Germline V lookup: CDR1 SGDLS, CDR2 YYNGEE. V dropped 3 bases and J dropped 2; count of bases not matched to a gene: 10.

This chain connects TRBV28 to TRBJ2-7; D gene ambiguous. V lost 10 bases, J lost 3 bases, and 19 bases lay in between. The CDR3 spans 14 residues. The V gene's germline CDR1 is MDHEN and CDR2 SYDVKM. CDR3 sequence: CAISPSGPYYEQYF. For the CDR3, the DNA is TGTGCCATCTCGCCGTCGGGCCCCTACTACGAGCAGTACTTC.

V is TRBV20-1 and J is TRBJ2-3; 12 bases agree with TRBD2. The ends lost 5 bases at V and 3 bases at J; junction bases unmatched: 6. The germline V gene encodes CDR1 DFQATT and CDR2 SNEGSKA (reference sequence). The CDR3 spans 15 residues. The DNA for the CDR3 is TGCAGTGCTGCTAGACTAGCGGGAGTGACAGATACGCAGTATTTT. Translating gives CSAARLAGVTDTQYF.

The chain employs TRBV18 and TRBJ2-7; D might be TRBD1 (6 bases). This CDR3 is 13 amino acids long. V dropped 3 bases and J dropped 6 bases, with 12 bases sitting between them. Germline V gene data show CDR1 as KGHSH and CDR2 as LQKENI. The CDR3, as DNA: TGTGCCAGCTCACCCGACAGGTTAATCGAGCAGTACTTC. As protein: CASSPDRLIEQYF.

This clonotype was counted once. The V and J genes are TRBV5-1 and TRBJ2-7; tentative D call: TRBD2 (6 bases). Trimming took 2 bases from V and 6 from J, leaving 21 bases between them. Germline V gene data show CDR1 as SGHRS and CDR2 as YFSETQ. The CDR3 has 16 amino acids. The CDR3 loop is CASSFWVGSDVGEQYF. CDR3 sequence (DNA): TGCGCCAGCAGCTTTTGGGTCGGGAGCGATGTCGGCGAGCAGTACTTC.

This clonotype is judged medium-sized. This chain links TRBV6-2 or TRBV6-3 with TRBJ1-2; D ambiguous. Germline assignment: CDR1 MNHEY and CDR2 SVGEGT. CDR3 length: 13 amino acids. V lost 2 bases, J lost 7 bases, and 11 bases lay in between. CDR3 sequence reads: CASSYRGESGYTF. CDR3 bases: TGTGCCAGCAGTTACCGCGGGGAGAGTGGCTACACCTTC.

The rearrangement links TRBV24-1 to TRBJ2-3; TRBD1 agrees at 8 bases. The trim removed 9 bases at V and 4 bases at J, leaving 2 bases unmatched. The CDR3 sequence is 12 residues long. Germline V gene lookup returns CDR1 KGHDR and CDR2 SFDVKD. The CDR3 here is CATADRADTQYF. For the CDR3, the DNA is TGTGCCACCGCGGACAGGGCAGATACGCAGTATTTT.

The table lists this clonotype with a count of one. The rearrangement joins TRBV7-6 to TRBJ2-3; D gene unclear. V lost 1 base to trimming and J lost 3 bases, with 8 bases between them. This CDR3 comprises 14 residues. Germline CDR1 reads SGHVS; CDR2 reads FNYEAQ. DNA of the CDR3: TGTGCCAGCAGCTTAGAGGTGCGAACAGATACGCAGTATTTT. Amino acids: CASSLEVRTDTQYF.

This rearrangement joins TRBV27 to TRBJ1-1; D call uncertain. The CDR3 runs 11 residues. The germline V gene encodes CDR1 MNHEY and CDR2 SMNVEV (reference sequence). Trimming took off 8 bases at V and 0 bases at J, with 4 bases between the two ends. In nucleotides, the CDR3 is TGTGCCAGCTGGCTGAACACTGAAGCTTTCTTT. Amino acid sequence: CASWLNTEAFF.

The V gene is TRBV2, the J gene TRBJ2-3, with D tentatively TRBD2 (7 bases). CDR1 and CDR2 (germline): SNHLY, FYNNEI. V was trimmed by 8 bases and J by 4 bases, leaving 22 bases between them. CDR3 length: 16 amino acids. The CDR3 here is CASWGLAVKGADTQYF. The DNA for the CDR3 is TGTGCCAGCTGGGGGCTAGCGGTGAAGGGAGCAGATACGCAGTATTTT.

This clonotype has a handful of counts. The rearrangement joins TRBV7-9 to TRBJ2-3; the match to TRBD2 covers 7 bases. CDR3 length: 19 residues. CDR1 SEHNR and CDR2 FQNEAQ come from the germline V gene (reference sequence). V trimming: 1 base; J trimming: 4 bases; junction bases outside the gene matches: 17. The CDR3 bases are TGTGCCAGCAGCTTAGGCAGTAGGCAGGGCGCGGGAGCCGCAGATACGCAGTATTTT. This sequence encodes CASSLGSRQGAGAADTQYF.

This chain joins TRBV12-3 or TRBV12-4 and TRBJ1-5, with 7 bases matching TRBD1. Trimming took 5 bases from V and 2 from J; bases not matched to a gene: 9. The CDR3 extends over 16 amino acids. The DNA of the CDR3 is TGTGCCAGCAGTCGACCAGGGGGATTGGGCAATCAGCCCCAGCATTTT. Its protein is CASSRPGGLGNQPQHF.

The gene calls are TRBV10-3 and TRBJ2-3; no clear D gene. Trimming took 5 bases from V and 2 from J, leaving 8 bases between them. This CDR3 is 13 amino acids long. Germline V gene lookup returns CDR1 ENHRY and CDR2 SYGVKD. The CDR3 loop is CAISLENTDTQYF. The CDR3 DNA reads as TGTGCCATCAGTCTCGAGAACACAGATACGCAGTATTTT.